This record concerns one T cell receptor beta chain sequence. The data belong to a study of control samples from healthy donors and cancer patients. Assay: immunoSEQ multiplex PCR; the TCRdb copy retains only in-frame clones and omits some. This sample has some 79,000 clones, with over 85% found just once. The germline gives CDR1 MGHRA, CDR2 YSYEKL. The ends were cut back, 6 bases at V and 6 bases at J, with 14 bases in the middle. There are 14 residues in the CDR3. The source material was PBMCs. The V call is TRBV4-1, the J call TRBJ1-4, with D perhaps matching TRBD1 (5 bases). The source of this sequence is a woman between 35 and 50 years old with lung cancer. CDR3 DNA sequence: TGCGCCAGCAGTCCAGGGAGAGGGGATGAAAAACTGTTTTTT. Its protein product is CASSPGRGDEKLFF.